The subject of this entry is one TCR beta chain. The antigen remains unidentified. The entry originates in a study of CD8+CD57+ T cells in acquired aplastic anemia. As for the study in general: Isolated CD4+ and CD8+ cells, once sorted, yielded DNA averaging roughly 3 ug. Study-wide findings and caveats: The CD8+ Simpson's diversity of patients and controls was not significantly different.

For sequencing, patients were chosen who had shown expansion of CD8+CD57+ cells by flow cytometry. Each patient gave a blood sample that was collected before any therapy had been received. TCR beta VDJ and CDR3 were profiled, and genomic DNA was the template. A single record per CDR3 protein comes from TCRdb applying MiXCR to the reads. The sample consists of 150,000 to 200,000 distinct CDR3 sequences, about 45% of them appearing once. This CDR3 comprises 14 residues. V lost 6 bases and J 11 bases, leaving 25 bases between the germline ends. Germline V gene sequence: CDR1 SQVTM, CDR2 ANQGSEA. The sample comprised sorted CD4+, CD8+, or CD8+CD57+ T cells (not recorded which) from PBMCs. The chain recombines TRBV29-1 with TRBJ1-1; D remains ambiguous. The sequence was obtained from a human donor with aplastic anemia. CDR3 DNA sequence: TGCAGCGTCTCTGGGGAGAACAGACTTCAGAGGGCTTTCTTT. Its translation is CSVSGENRLQRAFF.